This is a list of T cell receptor beta chains from one sample in a study of blood T cells in healthy people across ages. Each CDR3 protein gets one entry after TCRdb re-called the 5' RACE reads with MiXCR. Altogether hundreds of thousands of distinct CDR3 sequences are present, 55% to 75% being singletons, with the ten largest covering 22%. The sample comprised blood. The receptors were sampled from a man in his thirties or forties in good health. CDR3s include the opening cysteine and the closing phenylalanine or tryptophan. The order of the fields is CDR3 DNA, CDR3 protein, V gene, clone size, D gene, J gene. A D gene is named only where the DNA matches it firmly. For some rows the clone size is stated as once, few or many, or as a class when expanded; others skip it.

cdr3_nt: TGTGCCGGCATCTCCGGGATCTCGGAGACCCAGTACTTC; cdr3_aa: CAGISGISETQYF; v_call: TRBV6-5; clone_size: few; d_call: -; j_call: TRBJ2-5
cdr3_nt: TGTGCCAGCAGTGAAGGGCAGGGCAAAGAGACCCAGTACTTC; cdr3_aa: CASSEGQGKETQYF; v_call: TRBV2; clone_size: -; d_call: -; j_call: TRBJ2-5
cdr3_nt: TGTGCCAGCAGGGGGGTAAATGAGCAGTTCTTC; cdr3_aa: CASRGVNEQFF; v_call: TRBV25-1; clone_size: few; d_call: -; j_call: TRBJ2-1
cdr3_nt: TGTGCCAGCAGCTTAGGGGGGGGTAACTCCTACAATGAGCAGTTCTTC; cdr3_aa: CASSLGGGNSYNEQFF; v_call: TRBV7-2; clone_size: -; d_call: TRBD2; j_call: TRBJ2-1
cdr3_nt: TGCGCCAGCAGCCCCGGGACAGGGTGGAATGAGCAGTTCTTC; cdr3_aa: CASSPGTGWNEQFF; v_call: TRBV5-1; clone_size: -; d_call: TRBD1; j_call: TRBJ2-1
cdr3_nt: TGTGCCAGCAGACTCACAGGGGGTAATACGCAGTATTTT; cdr3_aa: CASRLTGGNTQYF; v_call: TRBV6-5; clone_size: -; d_call: TRBD1; j_call: TRBJ2-3
cdr3_nt: TGTGCCAGCAGCTCCCGGGGACTGAGCACAGATACGCAGTATTTT; cdr3_aa: CASSSRGLSTDTQYF; v_call: TRBV5-6; clone_size: -; d_call: -; j_call: TRBJ2-3
cdr3_nt: TGTGCCAGCCAGGAGCCCGAGTTGGAATATAATTCACCCCTCCACTTT; cdr3_aa: CASQEPELEYNSPLHF; v_call: TRBV2; clone_size: -; d_call: -; j_call: TRBJ1-6
cdr3_nt: TGTGCCAGCAGCTTAGGGGGACAGCCACAAAACGGGCAGTACTTC; cdr3_aa: CASSLGGQPQNGQYF; v_call: TRBV7-9; clone_size: -; d_call: TRBD1; j_call: TRBJ2-7
cdr3_nt: TGTGCCAGCACTCCTGGAGACAGGGGAAGGGAGACCCAGTACTTC; cdr3_aa: CASTPGDRGRETQYF; v_call: TRBV7-2; clone_size: -; d_call: TRBD1; j_call: TRBJ2-5
cdr3_nt: TGTGCCAGCAGCCGACAGGGTACCGATTCACCCCTCCACTTT; cdr3_aa: CASSRQGTDSPLHF; v_call: TRBV12-3/TRBV12-4; clone_size: -; d_call: TRBD1; j_call: TRBJ1-6
cdr3_nt: TGTGCCAGCAGCTTAGGTGGAGCGGGCTACTCCGACGAGCAGTACTTC; cdr3_aa: CASSLGGAGYSDEQYF; v_call: TRBV11-2; clone_size: -; d_call: -; j_call: TRBJ2-7
cdr3_nt: TGTGCCAGCAGTGTGAGGGCTAGCTATGGCTACACCTTC; cdr3_aa: CASSVRASYGYTF; v_call: TRBV12-3/TRBV12-4; clone_size: -; d_call: -; j_call: TRBJ1-2
cdr3_nt: TGTGCCAGCAGCCTAATAGGACAGGGAAGAAATGAGCAGTTCTTC; cdr3_aa: CASSLIGQGRNEQFF; v_call: TRBV12-3/TRBV12-4; clone_size: few; d_call: TRBD1; j_call: TRBJ2-1
cdr3_nt: TGCAGTGGGCGGGAGAGCTCCTACGAGCAGTACTTC; cdr3_aa: CSGRESSYEQYF; v_call: TRBV20-1; clone_size: few; d_call: TRBD2; j_call: TRBJ2-7
cdr3_nt: TGTGCCAGCAGTGAACAGGGGCGGAACGGCTACACCTTC; cdr3_aa: CASSEQGRNGYTF; v_call: TRBV6-1; clone_size: few; d_call: -; j_call: TRBJ1-2
cdr3_nt: TGTGCCAGCAGCCAAGTGGGGGGGGCAAACAATGAGCAGTTCTTC; cdr3_aa: CASSQVGGANNEQFF; v_call: TRBV4-2; clone_size: few; d_call: -; j_call: TRBJ2-1
cdr3_nt: TGTGCCATCAGTGAGTCGGCTAGCGGGAGTCGGGAGACCCAGTACTTC; cdr3_aa: CAISESASGSRETQYF; v_call: TRBV10-3; clone_size: few; d_call: TRBD2; j_call: TRBJ2-5
cdr3_nt: TGTGCCAGCAGCCCGAGAGGCCTAGCGGGAAACAATGAGCAGTTCTTC; cdr3_aa: CASSPRGLAGNNEQFF; v_call: TRBV7-6; clone_size: -; d_call: TRBD2; j_call: TRBJ2-1
cdr3_nt: TGCAGCGTTGAACGAAAGGGACTAGCGGGTACGCCCCCCTGGTCCTACAAAGAGCAGTTCTTC; cdr3_aa: CSVERKGLAGTPPWSYKEQFF; v_call: TRBV29-1; clone_size: -; d_call: TRBD2; j_call: TRBJ2-1
cdr3_nt: TGTGCCAGCAGCTTAGTGTGGGGCGGGGACACTGAAGCTTTCTTT; cdr3_aa: CASSLVWGGDTEAFF; v_call: TRBV7-9; clone_size: few; d_call: -; j_call: TRBJ1-1
cdr3_nt: TGTGCCAGCAGCCCCCTCAGGAAGCAAGAGACCCAGTACTTC; cdr3_aa: CASSPLRKQETQYF; v_call: TRBV7-6; clone_size: once; d_call: -; j_call: TRBJ2-5
cdr3_nt: TGCAGCGTTGAAGAGTCCTATGGCTACACCTTC; cdr3_aa: CSVEESYGYTF; v_call: TRBV29-1; clone_size: few; d_call: -; j_call: TRBJ1-2
cdr3_nt: TGTGCCATCCAGGGTGAGGGCCCAGATACGCAGTATTTT; cdr3_aa: CAIQGEGPDTQYF; v_call: TRBV10-3; clone_size: once; d_call: -; j_call: TRBJ2-3
cdr3_nt: TGTGCCAGCAGCCGATGGGGGAACTACGAGCAGTACTTC; cdr3_aa: CASSRWGNYEQYF; v_call: TRBV5-8; clone_size: -; d_call: -; j_call: TRBJ2-7
cdr3_nt: TGCAGCGTTGAAGATTCCGGGATCGATGAGCAGTTCTTC; cdr3_aa: CSVEDSGIDEQFF; v_call: TRBV29-1; clone_size: -; d_call: -; j_call: TRBJ2-1
cdr3_nt: TGTGCCAGCAGTTACTCGACAGGGTTCTACGAGCAGTACTTC; cdr3_aa: CASSYSTGFYEQYF; v_call: TRBV6-5; clone_size: few; d_call: TRBD1; j_call: TRBJ2-7
cdr3_nt: TGTGCCAGCAGAGGACAGGGAGCCGGGGGCTACGAGCAGTACTTC; cdr3_aa: CASRGQGAGGYEQYF; v_call: TRBV6-1; clone_size: once; d_call: TRBD1; j_call: TRBJ2-7
cdr3_nt: TGTGCCAGCAGCCCACAGGGTTTCTATGGCTACACCTTC; cdr3_aa: CASSPQGFYGYTF; v_call: TRBV6-6; clone_size: -; d_call: -; j_call: TRBJ1-2
cdr3_nt: TGTGCCAGCAGCACAACTACGAGCTCCTACGAGCAGTACTTC; cdr3_aa: CASSTTTSSYEQYF; v_call: TRBV7-2; clone_size: -; d_call: -; j_call: TRBJ2-7
cdr3_nt: TGTGCCAGCAGCTCCCGGACTAGCGGGCGCCGCCAGGAGACCCAGTACTTC; cdr3_aa: CASSSRTSGRRQETQYF; v_call: TRBV13; clone_size: -; d_call: TRBD2; j_call: TRBJ2-5
cdr3_nt: TGCGCCAGCAGCCAAGAATGGGACCGTAGCTCCTACAATGAGCAGTTCTTC; cdr3_aa: CASSQEWDRSSYNEQFF; v_call: TRBV4-3; clone_size: -; d_call: -; j_call: TRBJ2-1
cdr3_nt: TGTGCCAGCAGTGGCCCCTTTCGAGAACAGGGGAGGAATGAGCAGTTCTTC; cdr3_aa: CASSGPFREQGRNEQFF; v_call: TRBV25-1; clone_size: -; d_call: -; j_call: TRBJ2-1
cdr3_nt: TGTGCCAGCAGTTTGGATTCGGCCGGCGGGCTTGCCTACGAGCAGTACTTC; cdr3_aa: CASSLDSAGGLAYEQYF; v_call: TRBV28; clone_size: -; d_call: -; j_call: TRBJ2-7
cdr3_nt: TGTGCCAGCAGCTTGGCCGGGAGGGAGAATGAAAAACTGTTTTTT; cdr3_aa: CASSLAGRENEKLFF; v_call: TRBV5-4; clone_size: once; d_call: -; j_call: TRBJ1-4
cdr3_nt: TGTGCCAGCAGTTTCTCAGTAGGAGGGCTAAGTGAGCAGTTCTTC; cdr3_aa: CASSFSVGGLSEQFF; v_call: TRBV6-5; clone_size: few; d_call: -; j_call: TRBJ2-1
cdr3_nt: TGTGCCAGCAGTGAGCAAACTAGCGGCGTGGGCGAGCAGTACTTC; cdr3_aa: CASSEQTSGVGEQYF; v_call: TRBV25-1; clone_size: -; d_call: TRBD2; j_call: TRBJ2-7
cdr3_nt: TGTGCCAGCAGCTTAGCGTTCACGAGAGAGACCCAGTACTTC; cdr3_aa: CASSLAFTRETQYF; v_call: TRBV7-9; clone_size: few; d_call: -; j_call: TRBJ2-5
cdr3_nt: TGTGCCAGCACGAGCAGCACAGATACGCAGTATTTT; cdr3_aa: CASTSSTDTQYF; v_call: TRBV12-3/TRBV12-4; clone_size: once; d_call: -; j_call: TRBJ2-3
cdr3_nt: TGTGCCAGCAACCGACTAGCGGGAGGAAATGAGCAGTTCTTC; cdr3_aa: CASNRLAGGNEQFF; v_call: TRBV27; clone_size: -; d_call: TRBD2; j_call: TRBJ2-1
cdr3_nt: TGTGCCTGCAGCTCCCCTGAATGGGCAGATACGCAGTATTTT; cdr3_aa: CACSSPEWADTQYF; v_call: TRBV7-2; clone_size: -; d_call: -; j_call: TRBJ2-3
cdr3_nt: TGTGCCAGCACCGGGGACAGGGTAATTTCGTTTGGGGCCAACGTCCTGACTTTC; cdr3_aa: CASTGDRVISFGANVLTF; v_call: TRBV12-3/TRBV12-4; clone_size: -; d_call: TRBD1; j_call: TRBJ2-6
cdr3_nt: TGTGCCAGCACCCAAGGACAGGGAATTTATGGCTACACCTTC; cdr3_aa: CASTQGQGIYGYTF; v_call: TRBV6-1; clone_size: few; d_call: TRBD1; j_call: TRBJ1-2
cdr3_nt: TGTGCCAGCAGCCCCCTCGACAGGGGTGACTATGGCTACACCTTC; cdr3_aa: CASSPLDRGDYGYTF; v_call: TRBV7-9; clone_size: -; d_call: TRBD1; j_call: TRBJ1-2